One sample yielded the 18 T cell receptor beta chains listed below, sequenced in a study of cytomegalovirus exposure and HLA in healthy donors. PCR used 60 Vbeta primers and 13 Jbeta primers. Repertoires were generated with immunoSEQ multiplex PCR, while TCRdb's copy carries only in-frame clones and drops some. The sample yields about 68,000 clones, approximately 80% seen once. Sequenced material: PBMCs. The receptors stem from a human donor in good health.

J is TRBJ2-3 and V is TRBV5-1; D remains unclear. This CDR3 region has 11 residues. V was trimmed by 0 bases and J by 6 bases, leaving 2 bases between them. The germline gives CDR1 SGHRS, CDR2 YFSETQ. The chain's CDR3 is CASSLADTQYF. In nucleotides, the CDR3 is TGCGCCAGCAGCTTGGCTGATACGCAGTATTTT.

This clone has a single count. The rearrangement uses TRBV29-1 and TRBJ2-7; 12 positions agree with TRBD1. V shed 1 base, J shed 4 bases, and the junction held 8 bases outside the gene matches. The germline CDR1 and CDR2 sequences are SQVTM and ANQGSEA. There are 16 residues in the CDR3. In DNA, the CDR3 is TGCAGCGTTGAAGCCCATAGGGACAGGGGGCCTTACGAGCAGTACTTC. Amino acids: CSVEAHRDRGPYEQYF.

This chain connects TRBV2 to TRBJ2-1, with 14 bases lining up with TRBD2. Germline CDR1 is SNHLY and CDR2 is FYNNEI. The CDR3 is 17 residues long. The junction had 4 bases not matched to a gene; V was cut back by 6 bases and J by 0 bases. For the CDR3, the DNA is TGTGCCAGCAGCGGGACTAGCGGGGGCCTCTCCTACAATGAGCAGTTCTTC. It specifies CASSGTSGGLSYNEQFF.

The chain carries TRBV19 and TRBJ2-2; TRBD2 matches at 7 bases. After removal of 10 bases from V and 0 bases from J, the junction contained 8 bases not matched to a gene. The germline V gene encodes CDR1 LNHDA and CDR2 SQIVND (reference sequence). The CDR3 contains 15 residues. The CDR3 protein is CATSAGTSNTGELFF. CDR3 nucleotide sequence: TGTGCCACCTCAGCGGGAACTTCGAACACCGGGGAGCTGTTTTTT.

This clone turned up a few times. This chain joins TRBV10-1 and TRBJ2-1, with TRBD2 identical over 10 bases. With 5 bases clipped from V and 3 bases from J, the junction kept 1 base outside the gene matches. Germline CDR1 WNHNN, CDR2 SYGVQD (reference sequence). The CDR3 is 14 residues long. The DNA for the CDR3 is TGCGCCAGCAGTTTAGCGGGGGGCTACAATGAGCAGTTCTTC. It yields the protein CASSLAGGYNEQFF.

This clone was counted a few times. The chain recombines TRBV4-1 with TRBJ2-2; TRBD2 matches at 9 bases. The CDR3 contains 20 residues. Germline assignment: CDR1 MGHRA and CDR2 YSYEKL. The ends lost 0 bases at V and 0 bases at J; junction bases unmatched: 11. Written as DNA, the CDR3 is TGCGCCAGCAGCCAAGATTGGCTAGCGGGGAACTACCCGAACACCGGGGAGCTGTTTTTT. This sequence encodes CASSQDWLAGNYPNTGELFF.

In nucleotides, the CDR3 is TGTGCCAGCTCTAAGGACCTAGCGGACACCGGGGAGCTGTTTTTT. This sequence encodes CASSKDLADTGELFF. This chain joins TRBV25-1 and TRBJ2-2, with TRBD2 matching over 7 bases. Germline V gives CDR1 MGHDK, CDR2 SYGVNS. There are 15 residues in the CDR3. The V segment lost 8 bases and the J segment 3 bases; nucleotides outside the gene matches: 9. Together with reference TRBV25-1 and TRBJ2-2, the CDR3 gives the full variable domain: EADIYQTPRYLVIGTGKKITLECSQTMGHDKMYWYQQDPGMELHLIHYSYGVNSTEKGDLSSESTVSRIRTEHFPLTLESARPSHTSQYLCASSKDLADTGELFFGEGSRLTVL.

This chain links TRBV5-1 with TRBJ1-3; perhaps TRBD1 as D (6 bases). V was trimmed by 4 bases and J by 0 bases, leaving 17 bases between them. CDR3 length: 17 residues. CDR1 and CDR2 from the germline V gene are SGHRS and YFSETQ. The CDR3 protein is CASSRSRDMSSGNTIYF. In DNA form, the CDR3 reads TGCGCCAGCAGCAGGTCCCGGGACATGTCCTCTGGAAACACCATATATTTT.

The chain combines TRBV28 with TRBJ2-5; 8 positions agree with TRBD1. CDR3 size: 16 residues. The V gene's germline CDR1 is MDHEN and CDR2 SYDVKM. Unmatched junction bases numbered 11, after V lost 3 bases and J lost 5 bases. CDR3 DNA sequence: TGTGCCAGCAGTTTTAAGCGGACAGGGTGGCTTGAGACCCAGTACTTC. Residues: CASSFKRTGWLETQYF.

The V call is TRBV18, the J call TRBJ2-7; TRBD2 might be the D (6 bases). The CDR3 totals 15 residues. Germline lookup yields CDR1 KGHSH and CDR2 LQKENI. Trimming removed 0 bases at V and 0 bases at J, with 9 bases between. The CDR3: CASSPPGGSSYEQYF. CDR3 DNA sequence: TGTGCCAGCTCACCACCCGGGGGAAGCTCCTACGAGCAGTACTTC.

Here the CDR3 reads CASSIRRGSNTGELFF. In DNA, the CDR3 is TGTGCCAGTAGTATCCGCAGGGGATCTAACACCGGGGAGCTGTTTTTT. The chain links TRBV19 to TRBJ2-2; perhaps TRBD1 as D (6 bases). The CDR3 has 16 amino acids. Trimming removed 3 bases at V and 2 bases at J, with 13 bases between. Germline lookup yields CDR1 LNHDA and CDR2 SQIVND (reference sequence).

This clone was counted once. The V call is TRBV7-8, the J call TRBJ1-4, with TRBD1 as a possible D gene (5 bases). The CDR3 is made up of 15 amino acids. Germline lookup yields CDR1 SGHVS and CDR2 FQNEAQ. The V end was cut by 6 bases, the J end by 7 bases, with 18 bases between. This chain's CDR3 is CASSLAGGTGEKLFF. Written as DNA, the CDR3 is TGTGCCAGCAGTCTAGCGGGCGGGACGGGTGAAAAACTGTTTTTT.

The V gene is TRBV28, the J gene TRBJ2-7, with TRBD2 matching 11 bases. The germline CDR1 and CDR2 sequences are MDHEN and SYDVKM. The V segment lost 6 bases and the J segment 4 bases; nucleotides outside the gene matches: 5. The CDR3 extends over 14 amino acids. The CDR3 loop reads CASRPGLAVYEQYF. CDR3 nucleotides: TGTGCCAGCAGGCCGGGACTAGCGGTTTACGAGCAGTACTTC.

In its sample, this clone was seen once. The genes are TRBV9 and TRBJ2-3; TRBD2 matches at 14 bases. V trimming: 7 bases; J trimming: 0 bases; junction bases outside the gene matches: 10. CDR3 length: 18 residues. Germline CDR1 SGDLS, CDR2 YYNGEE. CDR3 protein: CASGGTSGSLLSTDTQYF. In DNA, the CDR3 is TGTGCCAGCGGGGGGACTAGCGGGAGCCTCCTTAGCACAGATACGCAGTATTTT. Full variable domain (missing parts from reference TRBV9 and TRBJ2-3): DSGVTQTPKHLITATGQRVTLRCSPRSGDLSVYWYQQSLDQGLQFLIQYYNGEERAKGNILERFSAQQFPDLHSELNLSSLELGDSALYFCASGGTSGSLLSTDTQYFGPGTRLTVL.

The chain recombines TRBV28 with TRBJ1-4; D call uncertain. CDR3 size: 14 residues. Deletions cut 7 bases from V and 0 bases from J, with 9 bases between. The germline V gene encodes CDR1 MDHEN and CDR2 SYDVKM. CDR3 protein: CASISGTTNEKLFF. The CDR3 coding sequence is TGTGCCAGCATAAGCGGGACAACTAATGAAAAACTGTTTTTT.

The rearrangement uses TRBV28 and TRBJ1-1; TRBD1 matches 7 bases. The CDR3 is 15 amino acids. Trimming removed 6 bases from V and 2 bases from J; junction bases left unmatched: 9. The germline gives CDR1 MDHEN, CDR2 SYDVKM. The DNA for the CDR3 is TGTGCCAGCAGACAAGGGGGCGCGGGAAACACTGAAGCTTTCTTT. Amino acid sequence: CASRQGGAGNTEAFF.

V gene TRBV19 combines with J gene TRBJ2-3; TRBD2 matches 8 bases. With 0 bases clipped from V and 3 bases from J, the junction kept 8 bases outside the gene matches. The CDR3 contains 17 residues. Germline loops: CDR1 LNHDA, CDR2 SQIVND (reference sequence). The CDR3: CASSIDGGGSETDTQYF. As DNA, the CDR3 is TGTGCCAGTAGTATAGACGGCGGGGGGAGTGAAACAGATACGCAGTATTTT.

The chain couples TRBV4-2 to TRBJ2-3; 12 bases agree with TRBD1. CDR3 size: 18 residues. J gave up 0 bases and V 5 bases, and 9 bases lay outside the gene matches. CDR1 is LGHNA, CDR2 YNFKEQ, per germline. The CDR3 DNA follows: TGTGCCAGCAGCAGGGGGACAGGGGGCACCACCAGCACAGATACGCAGTATTTT. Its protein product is CASSRGTGGTTSTDTQYF.